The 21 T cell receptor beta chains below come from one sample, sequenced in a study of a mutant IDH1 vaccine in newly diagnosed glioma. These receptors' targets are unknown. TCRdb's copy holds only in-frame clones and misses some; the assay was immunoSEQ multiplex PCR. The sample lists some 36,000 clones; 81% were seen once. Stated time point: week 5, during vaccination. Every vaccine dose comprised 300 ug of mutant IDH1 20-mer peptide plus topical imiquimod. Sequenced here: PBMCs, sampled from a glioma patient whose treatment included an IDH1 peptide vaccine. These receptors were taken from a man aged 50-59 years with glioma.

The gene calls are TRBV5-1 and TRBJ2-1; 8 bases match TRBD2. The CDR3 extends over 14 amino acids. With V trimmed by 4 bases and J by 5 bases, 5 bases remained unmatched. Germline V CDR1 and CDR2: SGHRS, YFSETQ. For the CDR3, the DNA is TGCGCCAGCAGCCCGGGACTAGACCACAATGAGCAGTTCTTC. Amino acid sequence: CASSPGLDHNEQFF.

CDR3 amino acids: CASSRGGNTEAFF. The DNA of the CDR3 is TGTGCCAGCAGTCGGGGGGGCAACACTGAAGCTTTCTTT. The chain employs TRBV6-5 and TRBJ1-1; TRBD1 might be the D (6 bases). This CDR3 has 13 residues. V lost 5 bases, J lost 2 bases, and 9 bases lay in between. Germline-derived CDR1 and CDR2 are MNHEY and SVGAGI.

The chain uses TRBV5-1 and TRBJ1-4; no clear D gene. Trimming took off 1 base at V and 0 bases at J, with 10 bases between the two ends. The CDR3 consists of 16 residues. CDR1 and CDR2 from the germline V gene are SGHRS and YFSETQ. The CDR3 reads CASSLRPLATNEKLFF. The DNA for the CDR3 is TGCGCCAGCAGCTTGAGGCCCCTCGCAACTAATGAAAAACTGTTTTTT.

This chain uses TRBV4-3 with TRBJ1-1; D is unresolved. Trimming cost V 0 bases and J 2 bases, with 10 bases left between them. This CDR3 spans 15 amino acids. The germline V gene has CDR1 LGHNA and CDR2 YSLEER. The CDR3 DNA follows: TGCGCCAGCAGCCAAGAAGTATACCCTAACACTGAAGCTTTCTTT. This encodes CASSQEVYPNTEAFF.

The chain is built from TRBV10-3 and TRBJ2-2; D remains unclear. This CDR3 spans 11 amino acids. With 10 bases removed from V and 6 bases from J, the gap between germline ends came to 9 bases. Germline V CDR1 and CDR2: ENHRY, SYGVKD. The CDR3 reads CATSPAGELFF. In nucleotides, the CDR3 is TGTGCCACCTCCCCGGCCGGGGAGCTGTTTTTT.

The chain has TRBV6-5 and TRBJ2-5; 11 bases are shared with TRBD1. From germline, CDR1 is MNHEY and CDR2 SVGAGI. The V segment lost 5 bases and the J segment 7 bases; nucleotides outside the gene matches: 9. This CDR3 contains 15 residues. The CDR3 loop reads CASSTGTGGFRTQYF. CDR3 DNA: TGTGCCAGCAGTACCGGGACAGGGGGGTTTCGGACCCAGTACTTC.

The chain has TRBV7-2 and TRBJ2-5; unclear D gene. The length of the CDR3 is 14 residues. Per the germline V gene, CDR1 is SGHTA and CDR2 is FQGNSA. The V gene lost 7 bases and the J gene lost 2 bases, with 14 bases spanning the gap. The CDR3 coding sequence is TGTGCCAGCAATCAGATAGGGATTCAAGAGACCCAGTACTTC. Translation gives CASNQIGIQETQYF.

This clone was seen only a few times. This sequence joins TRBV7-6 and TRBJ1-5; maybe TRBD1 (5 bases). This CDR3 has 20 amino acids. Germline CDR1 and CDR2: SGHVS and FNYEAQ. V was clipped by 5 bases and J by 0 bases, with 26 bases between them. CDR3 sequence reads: CASSEGPGTNSIYSNQPQHF. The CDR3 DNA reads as TGTGCCAGCAGCGAAGGACCAGGGACGAATAGTATTTATAGCAATCAGCCCCAGCATTTT.

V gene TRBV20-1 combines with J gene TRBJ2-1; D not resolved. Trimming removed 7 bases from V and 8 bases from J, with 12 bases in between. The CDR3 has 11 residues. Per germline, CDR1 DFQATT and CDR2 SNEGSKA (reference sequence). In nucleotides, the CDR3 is TGCAGTGTCACAAAGGGTGATGAGCAGTTCTTC. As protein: CSVTKGDEQFF.

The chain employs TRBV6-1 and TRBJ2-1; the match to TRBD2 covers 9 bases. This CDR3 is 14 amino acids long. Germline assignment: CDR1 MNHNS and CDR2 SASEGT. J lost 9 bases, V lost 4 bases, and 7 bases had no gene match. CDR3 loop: CASSVLLAGSEQFF. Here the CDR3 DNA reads TGTGCCAGCAGTGTTTTACTAGCGGGTAGTGAGCAGTTCTTC.

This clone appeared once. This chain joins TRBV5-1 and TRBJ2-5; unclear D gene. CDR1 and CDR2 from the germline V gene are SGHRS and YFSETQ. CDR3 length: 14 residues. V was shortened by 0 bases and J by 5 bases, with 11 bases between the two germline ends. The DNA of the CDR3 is TGCGCCAGCAGCTTGGCCGGCAACTTGGAGACCCAGTACTTC. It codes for CASSLAGNLETQYF. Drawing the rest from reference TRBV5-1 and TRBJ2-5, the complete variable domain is KAGVTQTPRYLIKTRGQQVTLSCSPISGHRSVSWYQQTPGQGLQFLFEYFSETQRNKGNFPGRFSGRQFSNSRSEMNVSTLELGDSALYLCASSLAGNLETQYFGPGTRLLVL.

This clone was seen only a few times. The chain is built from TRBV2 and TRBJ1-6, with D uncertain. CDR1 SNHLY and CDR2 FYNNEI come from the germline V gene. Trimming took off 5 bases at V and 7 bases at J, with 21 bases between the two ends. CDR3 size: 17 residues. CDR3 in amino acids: CASSRDMGGSANSPLHF. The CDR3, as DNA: TGTGCCAGCAGTCGTGACATGGGTGGGTCGGCCAATTCACCCCTCCACTTT.

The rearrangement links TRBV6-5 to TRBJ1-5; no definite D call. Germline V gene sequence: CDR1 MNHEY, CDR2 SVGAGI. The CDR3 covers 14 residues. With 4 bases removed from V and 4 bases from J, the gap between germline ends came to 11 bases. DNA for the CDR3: TGTGCCAGCAGTTCCTCCCGTCGTAATCAGCCCCAGCATTTT. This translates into CASSSSRRNQPQHF.

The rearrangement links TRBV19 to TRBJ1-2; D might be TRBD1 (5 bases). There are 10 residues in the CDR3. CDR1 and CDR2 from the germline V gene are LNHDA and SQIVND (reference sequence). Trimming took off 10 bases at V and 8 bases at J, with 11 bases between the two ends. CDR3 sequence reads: CATRDSGYTF. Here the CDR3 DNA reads TGTGCCACCCGCGACAGCGGCTACACCTTC.

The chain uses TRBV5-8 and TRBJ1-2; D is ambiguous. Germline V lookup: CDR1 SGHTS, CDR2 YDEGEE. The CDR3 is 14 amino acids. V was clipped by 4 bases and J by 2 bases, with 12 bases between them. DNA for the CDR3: TGTGCCAGCAGCCACGGACGGAGAAACTATGGCTACACCTTC. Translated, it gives CASSHGRRNYGYTF.

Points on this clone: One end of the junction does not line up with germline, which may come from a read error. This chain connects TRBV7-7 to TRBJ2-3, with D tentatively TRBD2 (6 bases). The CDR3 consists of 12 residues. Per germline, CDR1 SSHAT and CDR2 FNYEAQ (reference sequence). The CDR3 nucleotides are TGTGCTAGCTACTTAGCCGGGACTGAACTCCTTTTT. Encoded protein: CASYLAGTELLF.

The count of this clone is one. The CDR3 DNA is TGTGCCAGCAGTGAACGGGGCCTGGGGGAGACCCAGTACTTC. As protein: CASSERGLGETQYF. This chain connects TRBV6-1 to TRBJ2-5; D is perhaps TRBD1 or TRBD2 (5 bases each). Germline V gives CDR1 MNHNS, CDR2 SASEGT. V shed 2 bases and J shed 5 bases, with 12 bases lying between them. This CDR3 has 14 residues.

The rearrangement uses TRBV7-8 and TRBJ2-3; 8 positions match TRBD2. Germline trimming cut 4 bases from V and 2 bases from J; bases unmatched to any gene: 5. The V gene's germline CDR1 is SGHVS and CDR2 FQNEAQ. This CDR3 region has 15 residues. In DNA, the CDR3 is TGTGCCAGCAGCTCCCGGGGGGGGCACACAGATACGCAGTATTTT. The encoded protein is CASSSRGGHTDTQYF.

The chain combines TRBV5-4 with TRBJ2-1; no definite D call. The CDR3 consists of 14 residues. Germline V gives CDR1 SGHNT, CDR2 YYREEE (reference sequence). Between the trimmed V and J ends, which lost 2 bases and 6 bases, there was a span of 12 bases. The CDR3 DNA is TGTGCCAGCAGCTTTCGTGGGATGGGCAATGAGCAGTTCTTC. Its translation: CASSFRGMGNEQFF.

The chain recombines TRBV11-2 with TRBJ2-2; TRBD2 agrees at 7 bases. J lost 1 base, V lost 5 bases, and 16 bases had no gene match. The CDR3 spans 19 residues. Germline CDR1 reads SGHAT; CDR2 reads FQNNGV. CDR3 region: CASSPMIGGTIRNTGELFF. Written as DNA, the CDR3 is TGTGCCAGCAGCCCGATGATCGGGGGGACGATAAGGAACACCGGGGAGCTGTTTTTT.

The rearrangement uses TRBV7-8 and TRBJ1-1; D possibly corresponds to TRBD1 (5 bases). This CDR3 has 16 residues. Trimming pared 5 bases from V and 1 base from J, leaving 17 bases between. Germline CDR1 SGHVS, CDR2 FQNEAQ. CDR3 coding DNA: TGTGCCAGCAGCCTACTGGGGCAGTCAGCGAACACTGAAGCTTTCTTT. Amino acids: CASSLLGQSANTEAFF.